This T cell receptor (beta chain) was recorded in a study of blood T cell repertoires in COVID-19. The data were produced by immunoSEQ multiplex PCR, yet TCRdb's version contains in-frame clones alone and is incomplete. The sample gives around 270,000 clones, approximately 90% of which show up once; around 4.4% is in the top ten. Trimming took off 5 bases at V and 2 bases at J, with 11 bases between the two ends. Germline CDR1 is SGHRS and CDR2 is YFSETQ. The CDR3 sequence is 13 residues long. The source of this sequence is a man aged 35 to 55 with acute or convalescent COVID-19. This chain links TRBV5-1 with TRBJ2-7, with D perhaps matching TRBD2 (6 bases). The sequenced sample was peripheral blood. The CDR3 DNA reads TGCGCCAGCAGGATCGGGGGAACCTACGAGCAGTACTTC. This sequence encodes CASRIGGTYEQYF.